This T cell receptor beta chain was sequenced during a study of shared clonotypes between healthy human individuals. Turning to the study itself: CD4 naive and CD4 memory each took three plates per donor, while CD8 naive took two and CD8 memory one. Study-wide results and caveats: Owing to a small donor count, the genetic and exposure-history diversity represented was limited. Compared with clonotypes that all four donors shared, non-shared clonotypes had lower generation probabilities.

The repertoire was sequenced with immunoSEQ multiplex PCR; TCRdb's copy has only in-frame clones and lacks some. The data hold 2 million to 2.5 million clones, with just over 90% observed a single time. Notes on this clone: No antigen is known for it.

It was CD45RO-negative cells, positively selected for CCR7, that made up naive CD8 cells, with terminally differentiated effector memory CD45RA+ cells excluded. Sequenced sample: naive CD8+ T cells from PBMCs. The TCR was taken from a man younger than 35 in good health. Some clones in this sample may be carry-over from other donors' samples.

The CDR3 DNA follows: TGTGCCAGCAGCTTAACCCCCTCAGGACTAGCGGGAGGCGAGCAGTACTTC. Its translation is CASSLTPSGLAGGEQYF. V is TRBV7-8 and J is TRBJ2-7; TRBD2 matches 14 bases. Trimming removed 2 bases from V and 6 bases from J; junction bases left unmatched: 9. The V gene's germline CDR1 is SGHVS and CDR2 FQNEAQ. This CDR3 region has 17 residues.